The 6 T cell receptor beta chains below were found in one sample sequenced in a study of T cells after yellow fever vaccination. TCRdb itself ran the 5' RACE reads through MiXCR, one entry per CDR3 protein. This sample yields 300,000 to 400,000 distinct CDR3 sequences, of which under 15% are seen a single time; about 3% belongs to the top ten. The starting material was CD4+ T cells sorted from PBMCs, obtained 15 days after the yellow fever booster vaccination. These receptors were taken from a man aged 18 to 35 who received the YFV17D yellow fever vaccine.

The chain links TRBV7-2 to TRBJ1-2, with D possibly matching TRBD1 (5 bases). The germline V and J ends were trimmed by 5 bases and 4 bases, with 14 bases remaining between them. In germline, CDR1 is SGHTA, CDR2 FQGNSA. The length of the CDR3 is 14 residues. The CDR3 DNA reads TGTGCCAGCAGCCCAACCCTTAGGGGCTATGGCTACACCTTC. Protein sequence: CASSPTLRGYGYTF.

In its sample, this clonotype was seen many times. In nucleotides, the CDR3 is TGTGCCAGCAGCCCCTCGGGTAGCACAGATACGCAGTATTTT. Translating gives CASSPSGSTDTQYF. The chain couples TRBV18 to TRBJ2-3; D is unresolved. The CDR3 is made up of 14 amino acids. CDR1 KGHSH and CDR2 LQKENI come from the germline V gene. The V and J ends lost 8 bases and 0 bases respectively, with 12 bases between them.

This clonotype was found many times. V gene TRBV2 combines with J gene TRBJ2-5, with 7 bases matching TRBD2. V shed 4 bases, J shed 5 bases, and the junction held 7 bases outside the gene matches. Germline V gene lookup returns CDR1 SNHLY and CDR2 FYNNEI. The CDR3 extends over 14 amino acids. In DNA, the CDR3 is TGTGCCAGCAGTGTTGTTGGCGGGGGTGAGACCCAGTACTTC. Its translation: CASSVVGGGETQYF. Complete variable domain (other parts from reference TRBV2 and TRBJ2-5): EPEVTQTPSHQVTQMGQEVILRCVPISNHLYFYWYRQILGQKVEFLVSFYNNEISEKSEIFDDQFSVERPDGSNFTLKIRSTKLEDSAMYFCASSVVGGGETQYFGPGTRLLVL.

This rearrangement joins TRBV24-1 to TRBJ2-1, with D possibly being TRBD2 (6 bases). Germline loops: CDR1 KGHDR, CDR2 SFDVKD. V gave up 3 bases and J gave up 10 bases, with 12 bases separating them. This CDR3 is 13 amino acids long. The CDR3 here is CATSDPPGREQFF. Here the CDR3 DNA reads TGTGCCACCAGTGATCCCCCTGGGAGGGAGCAGTTCTTC.

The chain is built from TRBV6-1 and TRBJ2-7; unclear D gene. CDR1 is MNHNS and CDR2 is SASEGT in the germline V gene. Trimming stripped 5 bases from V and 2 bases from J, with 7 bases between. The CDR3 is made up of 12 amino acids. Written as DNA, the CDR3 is TGTGCCAGCAGTATCGGAGCCTACGAGCAGTACTTC. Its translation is CASSIGAYEQYF.

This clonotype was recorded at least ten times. In nucleotides, the CDR3 is TGCGCCAGCAGCCCGGATGGGGGGGGCTACGAGCAGTACTTC. It specifies CASSPDGGGYEQYF. This chain connects TRBV5-1 to TRBJ2-7, with TRBD2 matching over 7 bases. Looked up from germline, CDR1 is SGHRS and CDR2 is YFSETQ. V gave up 4 bases and J gave up 3 bases; unmatched junction bases: 7. This CDR3 region has 14 residues.